Presented here are 23 T cell receptor beta chains from one specimen sequenced in a study of blood T cell repertoires in COVID-19. The data were produced by immunoSEQ multiplex PCR, yet TCRdb's version contains in-frame clones alone and is incomplete. The table records 240,000 or so clones, approximately 80% of them present only once. The sequencing input was peripheral blood. These receptor sequences come from a woman of 80 years or more with COVID-19, enrolled during active disease.

The rearrangement links TRBV24-1 to TRBJ2-1; D remains unclear. This CDR3 contains 13 residues. V was shortened by 3 bases and J by 10 bases, with 12 bases between the two germline ends. The V gene's germline CDR1 is KGHDR and CDR2 SFDVKD. The CDR3: CATSDPQSNEQFF. CDR3 DNA: TGTGCCACCAGTGATCCTCAGTCGAACGAGCAGTTCTTC.

The chain links TRBV5-1 to TRBJ1-6; TRBD1 is a possible D gene (5 bases). Germline V gene sequence: CDR1 SGHRS, CDR2 YFSETQ. The germline V and J ends were trimmed by 2 bases and 8 bases, with 14 bases remaining between them. The CDR3 contains 15 residues. The CDR3 is CASSFASGVDSPLHF. DNA of the CDR3: TGCGCCAGCAGCTTTGCTTCGGGGGTCGATTCACCCCTCCACTTT. Full variable domain (missing parts from reference TRBV5-1 and TRBJ1-6): KAGVTQTPRYLIKTRGQQVTLSCSPISGHRSVSWYQQTPGQGLQFLFEYFSETQRNKGNFPGRFSGRQFSNSRSEMNVSTLELGDSALYLCASSFASGVDSPLHFGNGTRLTVT.

This chain connects TRBV12-5 to TRBJ2-7, with D perhaps matching TRBD1 (5 bases). This CDR3 has 13 residues. V was pared by 4 bases and J by 4 bases, with 11 bases between. Per germline, CDR1 LGHNT and CDR2 FRNRAP. As DNA, the CDR3 is TGTGCTAGTGGTTCCCCAGGGAAGTACGAGCAGTACTTC. It yields the protein CASGSPGKYEQYF.

The V and J genes are TRBV30 and TRBJ2-5, with 13 positions matching TRBD2. CDR3 size: 15 residues. The junction had 4 bases not matched to a gene; V was cut back by 2 bases and J by 4 bases. The germline V gene has CDR1 GTSNPN and CDR2 SVGIG (reference sequence). The CDR3 nucleotides read TGTGCCTGGAGTCAGAGGACTAGCGGGAGAGAGACCCAGTACTTC. It encodes CAWSQRTSGRETQYF.

This clone showed up just a few times. The DNA of the CDR3 is TGTGCCAGCAGTACCGGACAGCTTCATAGCAATCAGCCCCAGCATTTT. It encodes CASSTGQLHSNQPQHF. This chain connects TRBV5-8 to TRBJ1-5; D might be TRBD1 (6 bases). Trimming left V 5 bases short and J 0 bases short, with 15 bases between. The CDR3 length is 16 residues. Germline V gene lookup returns CDR1 SGHTS and CDR2 YDEGEE.

V and J are TRBV4-2 and TRBJ2-7; D is uncertain. CDR3 length: 13 residues. V dropped 1 base and J dropped 4 bases, with 8 bases sitting between them. The germline V gene encodes CDR1 LGHNA and CDR2 YNFKEQ. The CDR3 protein is CASSQGQFYEQYF. CDR3 bases: TGTGCCAGCAGCCAAGGTCAGTTTTACGAGCAGTACTTC.

V is TRBV5-4 and J is TRBJ2-2, with TRBD2 identical over 13 bases. This CDR3 is 17 amino acids long. Germline CDR1 and CDR2: SGHNT and YYREEE (reference sequence). J gave up 3 bases and V 7 bases, and 9 bases lay outside the gene matches. This chain's CDR3 is CASEQAGLAGDTGELFF. In DNA form, the CDR3 reads TGTGCCAGCGAACAGGCCGGACTAGCGGGAGACACCGGGGAGCTGTTTTTT.

The chain has TRBV19 and TRBJ2-7; 8 bases are a match to TRBD2. The germline V gene encodes CDR1 LNHDA and CDR2 SQIVND (reference sequence). V shed 7 bases, J shed 0 bases, and the junction held 8 bases outside the gene matches. The CDR3 is 15 amino acids. The DNA for the CDR3 is TGTGCCAGTAAAGTGACTAGCGCGAGCTCCTACGAGCAGTACTTC. Residues: CASKVTSASSYEQYF.

In its sample, this clone was seen once. The chain uses TRBV27 and TRBJ2-7, with D maybe TRBD2 (5 bases). The V end was cut by 6 bases, the J end by 7 bases, with 22 bases between. CDR3 size: 15 residues. Germline CDR1 is MNHEY and CDR2 is SMNVEV (reference sequence). The CDR3 loop reads CASRRGEMGSGEQYF. CDR3 sequence (DNA): TGTGCCAGCAGGCGAGGAGAAATGGGTTCGGGGGAGCAGTACTTC.

This clone has only a few counts. J is TRBJ2-3 and V is TRBV3-1 (or the pseudogene TRBV3-2); 14 positions match TRBD2. Germline V gives CDR1 LGHDT, CDR2 YNNKEL (reference sequence). J was trimmed by 4 bases and V by 0 bases; bases with no gene match: 9. The CDR3 loop spans 19 amino acids. This CDR3 reads CASSQDITGTSGGSDTQYF. The DNA of the CDR3 is TGTGCCAGCAGCCAAGATATCACCGGGACTAGCGGGGGCTCAGATACGCAGTATTTT.

As regards this clone: Different DNA sequences within this sample yield the same CDR3. The rearrangement links TRBV18 to TRBJ1-5; the match to TRBD1 covers 9 bases. V shed 3 bases and J 2 bases; nucleotides not matched to a gene: 2. CDR3 length: 15 amino acids. The V gene's germline CDR1 is KGHSH and CDR2 LQKENI. CDR3 in DNA: TGTGCCAGCTCACCGGACAGGGGAGGCAATCAGCCCCAGCATTTT. Protein sequence: CASSPDRGGNQPQHF.

The rearrangement links TRBV6-5 to TRBJ1-3; D gene unclear. This CDR3 is 14 amino acids long. Trimming pared 5 bases from V and 4 bases from J, leaving 12 bases between. Germline CDR1 MNHEY, CDR2 SVGAGI. The CDR3 region has the DNA TGTGCCAGCAGTCTTCGGGTGCGGGGAAACACCATATATTTT. Protein product: CASSLRVRGNTIYF.

The chain has TRBV9 and TRBJ1-2, with TRBD1 matching over 7 bases. The CDR3 loop spans 13 amino acids. CDR1 and CDR2 from the germline V gene are SGDLS and YYNGEE. The V segment lost 3 bases and the J segment 2 bases; nucleotides outside the gene matches: 1. The CDR3 here is CASSEGQNYGYTF. In DNA form, the CDR3 reads TGTGCCAGCAGCGAGGGACAGAACTATGGCTACACCTTC.

This clone has a handful of counts. The V call is TRBV6-5, the J call TRBJ2-7; D is unresolved. The length of the CDR3 is 11 residues. The V gene lost 6 bases and the J gene lost 7 bases, with 10 bases spanning the gap. CDR1 is MNHEY and CDR2 is SVGAGI in the germline V gene. CDR3 nucleotide sequence: TGTGCCAGCAGCGGAGTGGGTGAGCAGTACTTC. Amino acid sequence: CASSGVGEQYF.

This sequence joins TRBV7-2 and TRBJ2-2; 9 bases match TRBD1. From germline, CDR1 is SGHTA and CDR2 FQGNSA. With 3 bases clipped from V and 5 bases from J, the junction kept 7 bases outside the gene matches. This CDR3 has 16 residues. The CDR3 DNA is TGTGCCAGCAGCTTTTCTCGGACAGGGGTAACCGGGGAGCTGTTTTTT. Its translation is CASSFSRTGVTGELFF.

This rearrangement joins TRBV24-1 to TRBJ2-1; D perhaps matches TRBD2 (5 bases). V was pared by 4 bases and J by 4 bases, with 10 bases between. Germline V gene data show CDR1 as KGHDR and CDR2 as SFDVKD. The CDR3 runs to 14 residues. CDR3: CATSDPRGYNEQFF. CDR3 DNA sequence: TGTGCCACCAGTGACCCTAGAGGGTACAATGAGCAGTTCTTC.

J is TRBJ1-2 and V is TRBV7-9; TRBD1 matches 7 bases. There are 13 residues in the CDR3. Germline CDR1 and CDR2: SEHNR and FQNEAQ (reference sequence). V shed 5 bases and J 7 bases; nucleotides not matched to a gene: 7. The CDR3 DNA reads TGTGCCAGCAGCCTTGACAGGGAAGTTGGCTACACCTTC. Translated, it gives CASSLDREVGYTF.

This chain joins TRBV3-1 (or the pseudogene TRBV3-2) and TRBJ2-1; maybe TRBD2 (5 bases). CDR3 length equals 12 residues. Germline CDR1 and CDR2: LGHDT and YNNKEL (reference sequence). Trimming shortened V by 4 bases and J by 9 bases, and 10 bases separated the two germline ends. For the CDR3, the DNA is TGTGCCAGCAGCCTACTAGGCGGTGAGCAGTTCTTC. This gives the protein CASSLLGGEQFF.

The genes are TRBV15 and TRBJ1-4, with D uncertain. V was trimmed by 5 bases and J by 8 bases, leaving 15 bases between them. Looked up from germline, CDR1 is LNHNV and CDR2 is YYDKDF (reference sequence). There are 14 residues in the CDR3. CDR3 DNA: TGTGCCACCAGCCGGGGTTGGGATCGAGAAAAACTGTTTTTT. It specifies CATSRGWDREKLFF.

The chain links TRBV7-2 to TRBJ2-3, with 15 bases that match TRBD2. V gave up 5 bases and J gave up 8 bases; unmatched junction bases: 8. The CDR3 is 16 residues long. CDR1 and CDR2 from the germline V gene are SGHTA and FQGNSA. The DNA for the CDR3 is TGTGCCAGCAGCCCGCGGACTAGCGGGGGGGCCGCTACGCAGTATTTT. Residues: CASSPRTSGGAATQYF. The variable domain in full, with the rest retrieved from reference TRBV7-2 and TRBJ2-3, is GAGVSQSPSNKVTEKGKDVELRCDPISGHTALYWYRQSLGQGLEFLIYFQGNSAPDKSGLPSDRFSAERTGGSVSTLTIQRTQQEDSAVYLCASSPRTSGGAATQYFGPGTRLTVL.

The genes are TRBV28 and TRBJ2-7, with 13 bases lining up with TRBD2. The CDR3 has 18 residues. Trimming at V came to 5 bases and at J to 0 bases, leaving 10 bases not matched to a gene. Germline V CDR1 and CDR2: MDHEN, SYDVKM. The CDR3 region is CASSATLLAGGSSYEQYF. The CDR3 coding sequence is TGTGCCAGCAGTGCCACCCTACTAGCGGGAGGGTCCTCCTACGAGCAGTACTTC. Combining the CDR3 with reference TRBV28 and TRBJ2-7 gives the whole variable domain DVKVTQSSRYLVKRTGEKVFLECVQDMDHENMFWYRQDPGLGLRLIYFSYDVKMKEKGDIPEGYSVSREKKERFSLILESASTNQTSMYLCASSATLLAGGSSYEQYFGPGTRLTVT.

This clone was seen only once. The V call is TRBV11-3, the J call TRBJ2-1; D might be TRBD2 (7 bases). Deletions cut 5 bases from V and 11 bases from J, with 19 bases between. The CDR3 loop spans 14 amino acids. Germline CDR1 is SGHNT and CDR2 is YENEEA. CDR3 sequence reads: CASSPGGALAQQFF. The CDR3 region has the DNA TGTGCCAGCAGCCCGGGGGGCGCACTGGCCCAGCAGTTCTTC.

The count of this clone is one. The chain couples TRBV7-9 to TRBJ1-1; no clear D. V lost 4 bases to trimming and J lost 4 bases, with 7 bases between them. The V gene's germline CDR1 is SEHNR and CDR2 FQNEAQ (reference sequence). The CDR3 has 12 amino acids. The CDR3 DNA is TGTGCCAGCAGCTATGGTAGCACTGAAGCTTTCTTT. Translating it yields CASSYGSTEAFF.